This TCR beta chain was found in a study of Ad26.COV2.S vaccination and SARS-CoV-2 variants. Profiling relied on immunoSEQ multiplex PCR, and the TCRdb table lists in-frame clones only, not all of them. The sample lists some 480,000 clones, roughly 89% occurring once. The sample holds many counts of this clone. Germline V gives CDR1 LNHDA, CDR2 SQIVND (reference sequence). The CDR3 length is 12 residues. V was trimmed by 11 bases and J by 5 bases, leaving 12 bases between them. The treatment here: about 20 received Ad26.COV2.S at low or high dose, single or two shots; 5 received placebo; per-sample allocation not given. The investigators took samples on day 63 after the first vaccine or placebo injection.

The chain uses TRBV19 and TRBJ2-2; D gene ambiguous. Specimen: peripheral blood, collected in a trial of Ad26.COV2.S vaccine versus placebo. This receptor was identified in a person between 18 and 60 years old who received the Ad26.COV2.S COVID-19 vaccine or a placebo. The CDR3 DNA follows: TGTGCCTCAAAGAAGGGAACCGGGGAGCTGTTTTTT. Translating gives CASKKGTGELFF.